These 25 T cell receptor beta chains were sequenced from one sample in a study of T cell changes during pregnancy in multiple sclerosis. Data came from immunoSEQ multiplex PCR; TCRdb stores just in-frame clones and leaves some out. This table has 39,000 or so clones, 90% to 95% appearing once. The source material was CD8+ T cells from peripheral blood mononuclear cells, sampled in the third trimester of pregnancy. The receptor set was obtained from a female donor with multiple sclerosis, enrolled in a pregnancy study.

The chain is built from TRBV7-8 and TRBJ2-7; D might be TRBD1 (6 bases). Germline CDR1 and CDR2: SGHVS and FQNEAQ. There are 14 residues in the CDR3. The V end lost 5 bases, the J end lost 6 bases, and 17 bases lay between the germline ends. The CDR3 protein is CASSARGGRREQYF. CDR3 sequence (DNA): TGTGCCAGCAGCGCTAGAGGGGGTCGGCGCGAGCAGTACTTC.

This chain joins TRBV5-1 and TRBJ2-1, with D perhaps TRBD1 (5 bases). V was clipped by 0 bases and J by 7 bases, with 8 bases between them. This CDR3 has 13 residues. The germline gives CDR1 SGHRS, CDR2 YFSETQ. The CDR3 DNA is TGCGCCAGCAGCTTGGCAGGGCGGAATGAGCAGTTCTTC. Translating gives CASSLAGRNEQFF.

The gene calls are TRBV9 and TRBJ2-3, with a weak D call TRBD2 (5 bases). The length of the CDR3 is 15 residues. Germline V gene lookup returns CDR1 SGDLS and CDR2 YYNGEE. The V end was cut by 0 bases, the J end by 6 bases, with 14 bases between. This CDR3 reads CASSVETTMGDTQYF. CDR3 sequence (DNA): TGTGCCAGCAGCGTAGAGACTACGATGGGGGATACGCAGTATTTT. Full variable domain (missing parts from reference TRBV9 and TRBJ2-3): DSGVTQTPKHLITATGQRVTLRCSPRSGDLSVYWYQQSLDQGLQFLIQYYNGEERAKGNILERFSAQQFPDLHSELNLSSLELGDSALYFCASSVETTMGDTQYFGPGTRLTVL.

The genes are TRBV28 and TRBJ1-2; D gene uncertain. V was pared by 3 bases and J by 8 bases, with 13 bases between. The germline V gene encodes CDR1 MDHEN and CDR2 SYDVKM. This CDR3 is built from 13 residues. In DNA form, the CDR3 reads TGTGCCAGCAGTTTTGGGCCCACATGGGGCTACACCTTC. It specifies CASSFGPTWGYTF.

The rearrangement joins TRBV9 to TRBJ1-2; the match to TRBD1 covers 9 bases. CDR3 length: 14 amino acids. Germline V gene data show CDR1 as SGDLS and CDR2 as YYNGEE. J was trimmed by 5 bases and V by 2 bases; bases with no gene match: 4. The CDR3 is CASSVGQGPYGYTF. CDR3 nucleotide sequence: TGTGCCAGCAGCGTGGGACAGGGCCCATATGGCTACACCTTC.

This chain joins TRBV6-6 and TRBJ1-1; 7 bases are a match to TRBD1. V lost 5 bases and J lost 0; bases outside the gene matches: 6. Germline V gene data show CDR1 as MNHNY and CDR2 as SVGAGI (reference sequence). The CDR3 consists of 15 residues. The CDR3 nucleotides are TGTGCCAGCAGTCTGGAGGGACAGCTGAACACTGAAGCTTTCTTT. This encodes CASSLEGQLNTEAFF.

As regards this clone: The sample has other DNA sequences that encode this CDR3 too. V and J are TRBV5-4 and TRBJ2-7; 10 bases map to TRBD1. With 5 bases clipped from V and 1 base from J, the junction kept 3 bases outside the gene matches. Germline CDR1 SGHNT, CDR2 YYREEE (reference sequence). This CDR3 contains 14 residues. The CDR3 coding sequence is TGTGCCAGCAGTCCGGGACAGGGGTCCTACGAGCAGTACTTC. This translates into CASSPGQGSYEQYF.

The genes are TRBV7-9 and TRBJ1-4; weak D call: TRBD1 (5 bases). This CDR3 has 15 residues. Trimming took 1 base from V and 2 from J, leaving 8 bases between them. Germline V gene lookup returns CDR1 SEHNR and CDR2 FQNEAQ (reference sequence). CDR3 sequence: CASSLVAGTNEKLFF. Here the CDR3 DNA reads TGTGCCAGCAGCTTAGTGGCAGGGACTAATGAAAAACTGTTTTTT. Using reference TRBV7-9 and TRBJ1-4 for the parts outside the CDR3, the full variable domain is DTGVSQNPRHKITKRGQNVTFRCDPISEHNRLYWYRQTLGQGPEFLTYFQNEAQLEKSRLLSDRFSAERPKGSFSTLEIQRTEQGDSAMYLCASSLVAGTNEKLFFGSGTQLSVL.

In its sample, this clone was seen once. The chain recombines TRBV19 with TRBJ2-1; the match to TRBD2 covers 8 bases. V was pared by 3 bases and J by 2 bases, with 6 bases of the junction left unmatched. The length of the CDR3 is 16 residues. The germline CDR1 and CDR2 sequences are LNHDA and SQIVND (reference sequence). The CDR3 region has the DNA TGTGCCAGTAGTATCGTAGCGGGACCCGCCTACAATGAGCAGTTCTTC. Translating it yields CASSIVAGPAYNEQFF.

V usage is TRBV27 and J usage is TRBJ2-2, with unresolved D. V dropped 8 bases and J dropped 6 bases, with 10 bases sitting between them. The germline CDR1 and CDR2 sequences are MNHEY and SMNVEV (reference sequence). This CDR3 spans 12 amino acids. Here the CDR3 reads CASHRGSGELFF. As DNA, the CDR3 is TGTGCCAGCCACCGCGGATCCGGGGAGCTGTTTTTT.

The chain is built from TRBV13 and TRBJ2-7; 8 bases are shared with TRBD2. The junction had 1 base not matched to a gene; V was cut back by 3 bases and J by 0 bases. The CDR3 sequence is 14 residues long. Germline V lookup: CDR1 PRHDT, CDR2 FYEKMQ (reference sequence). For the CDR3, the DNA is TGTGCCAGCAGCTTGAGCGGGAGCTCCTACGAGCAGTACTTC. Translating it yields CASSLSGSSYEQYF.

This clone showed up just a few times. CDR3 region: CASRTGTGHEKLFF. CDR3 nucleotides: TGTGCCAGCAGAACCGGGACAGGGCATGAAAAACTGTTTTTT. The rearrangement joins TRBV6-1 to TRBJ1-4, with TRBD1 matching over 9 bases. CDR1 and CDR2 from the germline V gene are MNHNS and SASEGT. This CDR3 is 14 amino acids long. The V and J ends lost 6 bases and 6 bases, in that order; junction bases with no gene match: 5.

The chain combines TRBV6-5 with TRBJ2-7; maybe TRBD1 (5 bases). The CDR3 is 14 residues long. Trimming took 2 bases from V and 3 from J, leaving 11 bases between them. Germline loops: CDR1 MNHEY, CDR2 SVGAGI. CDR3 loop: CASSYMGPDYEQYF. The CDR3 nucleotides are TGTGCCAGCAGTTACATGGGGCCGGACTACGAGCAGTACTTC.

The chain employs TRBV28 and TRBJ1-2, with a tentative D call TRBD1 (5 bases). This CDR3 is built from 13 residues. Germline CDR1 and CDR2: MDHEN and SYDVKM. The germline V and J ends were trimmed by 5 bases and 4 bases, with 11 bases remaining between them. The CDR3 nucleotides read TGTGCCAGCAGTGGGGGGGTCAGCTATGGCTACACCTTC. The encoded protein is CASSGGVSYGYTF.

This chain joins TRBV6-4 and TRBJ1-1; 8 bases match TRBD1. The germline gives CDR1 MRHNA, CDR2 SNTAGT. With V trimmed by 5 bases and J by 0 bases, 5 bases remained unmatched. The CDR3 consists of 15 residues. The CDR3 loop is CASSPGTGMNTEAFF. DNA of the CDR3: TGTGCCAGCAGTCCCGGGACAGGAATGAACACTGAAGCTTTCTTT.

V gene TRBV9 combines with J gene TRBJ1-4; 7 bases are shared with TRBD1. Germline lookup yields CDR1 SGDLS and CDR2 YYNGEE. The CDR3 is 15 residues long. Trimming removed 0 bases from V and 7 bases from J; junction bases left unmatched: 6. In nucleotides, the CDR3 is TGTGCCAGCAGCGTAGGAGGTCAGGGGGGTGAAAAACTGTTTTTT. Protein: CASSVGGQGGEKLFF. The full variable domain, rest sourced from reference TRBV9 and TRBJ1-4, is DSGVTQTPKHLITATGQRVTLRCSPRSGDLSVYWYQQSLDQGLQFLIQYYNGEERAKGNILERFSAQQFPDLHSELNLSSLELGDSALYFCASSVGGQGGEKLFFGSGTQLSVL.

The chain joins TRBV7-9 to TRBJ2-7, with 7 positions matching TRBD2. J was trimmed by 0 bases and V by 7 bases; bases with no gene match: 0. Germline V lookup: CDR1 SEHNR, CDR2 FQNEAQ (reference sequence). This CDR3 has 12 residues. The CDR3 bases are TGTGCCAGCACGGGAGGCTCCTACGAGCAGTACTTC. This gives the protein CASTGGSYEQYF.

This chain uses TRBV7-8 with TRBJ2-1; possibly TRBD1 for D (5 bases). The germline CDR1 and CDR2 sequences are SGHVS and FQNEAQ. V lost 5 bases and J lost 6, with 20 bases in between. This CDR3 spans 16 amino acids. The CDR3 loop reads CASSPADNKRLNEQFF. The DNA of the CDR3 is TGTGCCAGCAGCCCCGCGGACAACAAAAGGCTCAATGAGCAGTTCTTC.

CDR3 protein: CASSYSPGSEAFF. In nucleotides, the CDR3 is TGTGCCAGCAGTTACTCGCCAGGGTCGGAAGCTTTCTTT. V gene TRBV6-5 combines with J gene TRBJ1-1, with a weak D call TRBD1 (5 bases). Trimming stripped 0 bases from V and 8 bases from J, with 10 bases between. The CDR3 totals 13 residues. Germline V gene sequence: CDR1 MNHEY, CDR2 SVGAGI.

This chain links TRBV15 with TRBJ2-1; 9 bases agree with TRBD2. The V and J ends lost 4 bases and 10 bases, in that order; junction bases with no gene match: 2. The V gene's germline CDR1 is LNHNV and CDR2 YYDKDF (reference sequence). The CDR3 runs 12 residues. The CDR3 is CATSKLAGEQFF. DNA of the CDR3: TGTGCCACCAGCAAGCTAGCGGGAGAGCAGTTCTTC.

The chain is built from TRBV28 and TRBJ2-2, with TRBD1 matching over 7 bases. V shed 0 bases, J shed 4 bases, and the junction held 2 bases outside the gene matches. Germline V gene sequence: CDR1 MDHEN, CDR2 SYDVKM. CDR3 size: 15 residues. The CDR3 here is CASSLWGTATGELFF. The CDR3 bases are TGTGCCAGCAGTTTATGGGGGACAGCCACCGGGGAGCTGTTTTTT.

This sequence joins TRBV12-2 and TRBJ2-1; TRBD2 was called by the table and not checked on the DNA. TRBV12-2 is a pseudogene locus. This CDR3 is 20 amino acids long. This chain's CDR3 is CASRSAETGLAGEGYNEQFF. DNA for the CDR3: TGTGCAAGTCGCTCCGCCGAGACGGGGCTAGCGGGAGAGGGATACAATGAGCAGTTCTTC.

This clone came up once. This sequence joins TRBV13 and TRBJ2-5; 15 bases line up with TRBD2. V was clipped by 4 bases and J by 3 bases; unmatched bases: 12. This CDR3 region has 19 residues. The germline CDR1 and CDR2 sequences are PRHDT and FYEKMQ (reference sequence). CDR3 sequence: CASSSRIGLAGGPKETQYF. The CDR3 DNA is TGTGCCAGCAGCTCCCGAATAGGACTAGCGGGAGGGCCGAAAGAGACCCAGTACTTC.

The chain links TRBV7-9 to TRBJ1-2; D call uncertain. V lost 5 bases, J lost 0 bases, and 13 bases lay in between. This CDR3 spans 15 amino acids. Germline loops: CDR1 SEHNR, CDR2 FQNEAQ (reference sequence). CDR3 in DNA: TGTGCCAGCAGCCCACCAGGAGGAGCTAACTATGGCTACACCTTC. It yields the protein CASSPPGGANYGYTF. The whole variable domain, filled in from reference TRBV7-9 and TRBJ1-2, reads DTGVSQNPRHKITKRGQNVTFRCDPISEHNRLYWYRQTLGQGPEFLTYFQNEAQLEKSRLLSDRFSAERPKGSFSTLEIQRTEQGDSAMYLCASSPPGGANYGYTFGSGTRLTVV.

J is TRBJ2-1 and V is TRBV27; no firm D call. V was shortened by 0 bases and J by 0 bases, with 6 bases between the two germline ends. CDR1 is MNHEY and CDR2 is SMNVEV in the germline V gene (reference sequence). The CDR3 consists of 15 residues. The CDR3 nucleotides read TGTGCCAGCAGTTTATCGCTCAGCTCCTACAATGAGCAGTTCTTC. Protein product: CASSLSLSSYNEQFF.